The sequence of this T cell receptor (beta chain) was determined in a study of T cells after yellow fever vaccination. Study-wide context: Preparation of fractions with low cell numbers was performed using SMART-Seq v4 Ultra Low Input. Study findings and constraints: Within FACS-sorted repertoires, abundant clonotypes contaminating from the bulk population could be present. The booster saw the reappearance of most primary-vaccination clones (around 96% CD4, 80% to 90% CD8).

Note on this clonotype: Its antigen is unidentified.

The TCR cDNA carried a universal primer site and UMIs from 5'RACE template switching. One entry per CDR3 protein, called by TCRdb with MiXCR from the 5' RACE reads. The table includes hundreds of thousands of distinct CDR3 sequences, over 4% detected once. This receptor was taken from a man aged 18 to 30 who received the YFV17D yellow fever vaccine. Here the sequenced sample was PBMCs, taken 5 days after the yellow fever booster vaccination.

In nucleotides, the CDR3 is TGTGCCAGCAGCTCCGAGACAGGGGATGGCTACACCTTC. Residues: CASSSETGDGYTF. The chain couples TRBV7-9 to TRBJ1-2; 8 nucleotides align to TRBD1. CDR1 is SEHNR, CDR2 FQNEAQ, per germline (reference sequence). V trimming: 4 bases; J trimming: 6 bases; junction bases outside the gene matches: 4. The CDR3 has 13 amino acids.